Below are 6 T cell receptor beta chains sequenced from a single sample in a study of response to subunit inactivated influenza vaccine (dated by TCRdb to the late 2010s). Library method: RT-PCR. The reads were generated on an Illumina HiSeq 2500. Using fastp trimming at Q25 and MiXCR clonotype assembly, TCRdb reanalyzed the public sequencing data and kept in-frame beta chains. Rows with a matching CDR3 protein are joined into one entry that keeps the most common DNA and genes. The sample table holds a few hundred thousand distinct CDR3 sequences, of which roughly a fifth were seen once. Approximately 10% of the sample belongs to the ten largest clones. Material: PBMCs from blood, obtained less than 22 months after vaccination. The source is a man aged 50 to 69 who received an inactivated influenza vaccine. Donor details come from another sample of the same person, matched by shared clones.

This clonotype was seen a handful of times. The chain links TRBV16 to TRBJ1-2; no reliable D call. This CDR3 region has 15 residues. Germline CDR1 and CDR2: KGHSY and FQNENV. The V and J ends lost 5 bases and 4 bases respectively, with 17 bases between them. This CDR3 reads CASSERPQPSYGYTF. Written as DNA, the CDR3 is TGTGCCAGCAGCGAAAGACCACAGCCTAGCTATGGCTACACCTTC.

The rearrangement joins TRBV2 to TRBJ2-1, with 8 positions matching TRBD2. V dropped 4 bases and J dropped 1; count of bases not matched to a gene: 3. From germline, CDR1 is SNHLY and CDR2 FYNNEI. This CDR3 contains 15 residues. CDR3 sequence reads: CASSVSSGSYNEQFF. The DNA of the CDR3 is TGTGCCAGCAGTGTATCTAGCGGGTCCTACAATGAGCAGTTCTTC.

V gene TRBV28 combines with J gene TRBJ2-3; TRBD2 agrees at 9 bases. Germline CDR1 MDHEN, CDR2 SYDVKM. J gave up 0 bases and V 7 bases, and 5 bases lay outside the gene matches. The CDR3 length is 15 residues. In DNA, the CDR3 is TGTGCCAGCAAACGGACTAGCGCTAGCACAGATACGCAGTATTTT. Translation: CASKRTSASTDTQYF.

In its sample, this clonotype was seen many times. This chain connects TRBV24-1 to TRBJ1-1; 9 bases agree with TRBD1. This CDR3 is 13 amino acids long. The J segment lost 11 bases and the V segment lost 0 bases, leaving 3 bases of the junction unmatched. The V gene's germline CDR1 is KGHDR and CDR2 SFDVKD. The CDR3 DNA sequence: TGTGCCACCAGTGATTTGGGACAGGGGAGGGCTTTCTTT. Its protein is CATSDLGQGRAFF.

Concerning this clonotype itself: With a much larger clone just one base away, this may be a read error. This chain connects TRBV18 to TRBJ1-1, with 9 bases lining up with TRBD1. Germline loops: CDR1 KGHSH, CDR2 LQKENI. The CDR3 extends over 15 amino acids. The DNA of the CDR3 is TGTGCCAGCTCATACGCCGGGACAGGGAACACTGAACCTTTCTTT. Its translation is CASSYAGTGNTEPFF.

The chain carries TRBV24-1 and TRBJ1-5; 7 bases fit TRBD1. The V segment lost 3 bases and the J segment 7 bases; nucleotides outside the gene matches: 2. The CDR3 contains 13 residues. The V gene's germline CDR1 is KGHDR and CDR2 SFDVKD. Here the CDR3 DNA reads TGTGCCACCAGTGATCACAGGGGCCAGCCCCAGCATTTT. Its translation is CATSDHRGQPQHF.